This paragraph reports one TCR beta chain. There are many counts of this clonotype. This receptor's antigen is unknown. There are no base qualities to consult, and no much larger clone falls within one base. Reading the label with the study, this specimen's time point is: patch test 2, 6 weeks after DPC sensitization. This specimen's treatment or condition label, interpreted: therapeutic diphenylcyclopropenone sensitization with weekly scalp DPC. At every patch-test visit, the blood draw took place before the patch test was put on. Patients were considered eligible if aged 18 to 70, diagnosed with alopecia and deemed suitable for DPC therapy, and patients were excluded if pregnant. Total RNA was extracted from unfractionated whole blood collected in Tempus Blood RNA tubes. Via the germline V gene, CDR1 is SGHTA and CDR2 FQGNSA. Trimming costs V 4 bases and J 2 bases, and their ends lie 7 bases apart. Including cysteine and phenylalanine, the CDR3 has 13 amino acids. Only the CDR3 DNA stays, 39 bases, in frame from base 1.

The data originate from a study of human T cells and chemical hapten exposure (dated by TCRdb to the early 2020s). Broadly, across the study: For sensitization, 2% DPC in acetone was applied to a roughly 2 cm by roughly 2 cm area of upper inner arm skin. Alopecia areata with under or over 50% scalp involvement, alopecia totalis and alopecia universalis were represented in the patient cohort, which was mostly female. For TCR sequencing, blood came from 25 to 35 alopecia patients at anywhere from one to four time points (pre-sensitization, 2, 6 and 24 weeks). Patch testing on the upper back used Finn chambers containing 0.01% DPC, with scoring done after 6 days according to International Contact Dermatitis Research Group standards. Blood samples were taken from patients before sensitization (week 0) and then at 2, 6 and about 24 weeks after DPC sensitization. Throughout the study period of about 25 weeks, patients also received therapeutic DPC doses to the scalp every week. Libraries were combined into a pool for sequencing, and differences in TCR yield between samples came mainly from small differences in library volumes within the pool. Peripheral blood TCR repertoire changes were tracked in vivo in alopecia patients during primary and secondary sensitization to the hapten diphenylcyclopropenone (DPC). Study-level results and caveats: After repeated subsampling, changes were observed in the strength of the expansion versus patch-test correlation and in the threshold at which the correlation became significant. All patients had alopecia, a presumed autoimmune disease, so their immune response might differ from that of healthy individuals. Expanded TCRs formed significantly more large CDR3 similarity clusters than pre-sensitization or healthy control sets, consistent with antigen-driven responses. Patch test score was positively correlated with the number of PT1 expanded TCRs, with significance at thresholds 8, 16 and 32 but not at 4. DPC sensitization did not change how many TCRs were above 1 in 1000 frequency, and no evidence was found of alterations in global repertoire structure.

Library method: RACE. The instrument was a NextSeq 500. During library preparation, unique molecular identifiers were attached to individual cDNA molecules so that TCRs could be counted quantitatively and reproducibly. From each blood RNA sample, both TCR alpha and TCR beta chains were sequenced. As for the original processing: A median of roughly 99,000 TCRs per sample was observed, with a range of about 20,000 to 750,000. V, J and CDR3 annotation of the TCR reads was carried out using the Decombinator software suite. For PS versus PT1 abundance plots, all samples were subsampled to the same number of TCRs (28,000). Expanded TCRs were defined as absent before sensitization and observed at least eight times at the 2-week time point. The raw public data were reprocessed by TCRdb itself: fastp quality trimming at Q25, MiXCR clonotype calling, in-frame beta chains only. Each entry merges the rows of one CDR3 protein and shows their most common DNA and genes. None of the V and J calls come from the authors' own analysis; TCRdb made them. This sample holds roughly 380,000 distinct CDR3 sequences; over 6% were observed only once. In total, the top ten clones hold more than 5.5% of the sample.

The TCR originated in a woman aged 18-29 years with alopecia areata. Some clones in this sample may be carry-over from other donors' samples. The input for sequencing was whole blood, taken in connection with sensitization to the hapten diphenylcyclopropenone (DPC). This chain joins TRBV7-2 to TRBJ2-3; the D gene is perhaps TRBD1, from 6 matching bases. The DNA sequence is given as TGTGCCAGCAGCTACAGGGACACAGATACGCAGTATTTT. Translated, it gives CASSYRDTDTQYF.